A selection of T cell receptor beta chains follows, all from one sample in a study of lymphopenia after photon versus proton radiotherapy. Generated by immunoSEQ multiplex PCR, the TCRdb table keeps only in-frame clones and is missing some. The table has tens of thousands of clones, approximately 85% seen once. The specimen was peripheral blood, collected from a patient treated with photon-based radiotherapy. The source of these receptors is a man between 35 and 55 years old with gastric cancer. Both conserved end residues are part of each CDR3. Fields, in order: CDR3 DNA, CDR3 protein, D gene, V gene, clone size, J gene. The D gene is left open where the match is weak. Clone size is given for some rows only: seen once, a few or many times, or a class if the clone is expanded.

cdr3_nt: TGTGCCAGCAGCCCTAGCGGGGGGGATCGTTTCTACGAGCAGTACTTC
cdr3_aa: CASSPSGGDRFYEQYF
d_call: TRBD2
v_call: TRBV28
clone_size: NA
j_call: TRBJ2-7

cdr3_nt: TGTGCCAGCACCGGTAGGACAGGGAGCAATCAGCCCCAGCATTTT
cdr3_aa: CASTGRTGSNQPQHF
d_call: TRBD1
v_call: TRBV2
clone_size: NA
j_call: TRBJ1-5

cdr3_nt: TGTGCCAGCAGCGTAGGGGGGAACACAGATACGCAGTATTTT
cdr3_aa: CASSVGGNTDTQYF
d_call: NA
v_call: TRBV9
clone_size: once
j_call: TRBJ2-3

cdr3_nt: TGTGCCAGCAGCTTGCACGGGGGGTTCACAGATACGCAGTATTTT
cdr3_aa: CASSLHGGFTDTQYF
d_call: TRBD2
v_call: TRBV7-2
clone_size: NA
j_call: TRBJ2-3

cdr3_nt: TGTGCCAGCAGCCGCTTCGACAGGGGGAGCAATCAGCCCCAGCATTTT
cdr3_aa: CASSRFDRGSNQPQHF
d_call: TRBD1
v_call: TRBV11-2
clone_size: few
j_call: TRBJ1-5

cdr3_nt: TGTGCCAGCAGCTTCCCCCCGGGGGAGCAGTACTTC
cdr3_aa: CASSFPPGEQYF
d_call: NA
v_call: TRBV5-5
clone_size: NA
j_call: TRBJ2-7

cdr3_nt: TGTGCCAGTAGTATCCAAGGGATTCAGCCCCAGCATTTT
cdr3_aa: CASSIQGIQPQHF
d_call: NA
v_call: TRBV19
clone_size: few
j_call: TRBJ1-5

cdr3_nt: TGTGCCAGCAGTTTGGGCCAGGGGTCTGGAAACACCATATATTTT
cdr3_aa: CASSLGQGSGNTIYF
d_call: NA
v_call: TRBV27
clone_size: NA
j_call: TRBJ1-3

cdr3_nt: TGTGCCAGCAGTAGTAGGGGGCAGGTCCAAGAGACCCAGTACTTC
cdr3_aa: CASSSRGQVQETQYF
d_call: TRBD1
v_call: TRBV6-6
clone_size: NA
j_call: TRBJ2-5

cdr3_nt: TGTGCCAGCAGCAGGTGGGGGGCCTACGAGCAGTACTTC
cdr3_aa: CASSRWGAYEQYF
d_call: NA
v_call: TRBV21-1
clone_size: NA
j_call: TRBJ2-7

cdr3_nt: TGTGCCAGCAGCTTACAACCACGTACACATGGTACGCAGTATTTT
cdr3_aa: CASSLQPRTHGTQYF
d_call: NA
v_call: TRBV7-3
clone_size: NA
j_call: TRBJ2-3

cdr3_nt: TGCGCCAGCAGCTTGGACCACCGGTTAGGGGTTAACTACGAGCAGTACTTC
cdr3_aa: CASSLDHRLGVNYEQYF
d_call: NA
v_call: TRBV5-1
clone_size: NA
j_call: TRBJ2-7

cdr3_nt: TGTGCCAGCAGGCCGACGGGGATCTACGAGCAGTACTTC
cdr3_aa: CASRPTGIYEQYF
d_call: NA
v_call: TRBV28
clone_size: NA
j_call: TRBJ2-7

cdr3_nt: TGCGCCAGCAGCCCCGGGACAGGGCATCAGCCCCAGCATTTT
cdr3_aa: CASSPGTGHQPQHF
d_call: TRBD1
v_call: TRBV4-3
clone_size: NA
j_call: TRBJ1-5

cdr3_nt: TGTGCCAGCAGCGGACAGGGGGAAGATACGCAGTATTTT
cdr3_aa: CASSGQGEDTQYF
d_call: TRBD1
v_call: TRBV2
clone_size: NA
j_call: TRBJ2-3

cdr3_nt: TGTGCCAGCAGCCAAGATGGAACTAGGGACAATGAGCAGTTCTTC
cdr3_aa: CASSQDGTRDNEQFF
d_call: NA
v_call: TRBV4-2
clone_size: NA
j_call: TRBJ2-1

cdr3_nt: TGTGCCAGCAGCTTGGGGGGCCGGGAAAAACTGTTTTTT
cdr3_aa: CASSLGGREKLFF
d_call: NA
v_call: TRBV5-6
clone_size: NA
j_call: TRBJ1-4

cdr3_nt: TGCGCCAGCAGCTTGGCCCCGGGTCCAACAGACACTGAAGCTTTCTTT
cdr3_aa: CASSLAPGPTDTEAFF
d_call: NA
v_call: TRBV5-1
clone_size: once
j_call: TRBJ1-1

cdr3_nt: TGTGCCAGCAGCGCCGGGACAGTGAACACTGAAGCTTTCTTT
cdr3_aa: CASSAGTVNTEAFF
d_call: TRBD1
v_call: TRBV5-6
clone_size: NA
j_call: TRBJ1-1

cdr3_nt: TGTGCCAGCAGCTTAGCGATGGGGGGCTACGAGCAGTACTTC
cdr3_aa: CASSLAMGGYEQYF
d_call: NA
v_call: TRBV11-2
clone_size: NA
j_call: TRBJ2-7

cdr3_nt: TGTGCCAGCAGCTTGGCGGGCTTAGTGGCGGATACGCAGTATTTT
cdr3_aa: CASSLAGLVADTQYF
d_call: NA
v_call: TRBV5-4
clone_size: NA
j_call: TRBJ2-3

cdr3_nt: TGCGCCAGCAGCCTGGGCCGTGGAGGCGAAAGCTGGAGCTCCTACAATGAGCAGTTCTTC
cdr3_aa: CASSLGRGGESWSSYNEQFF
d_call: NA
v_call: TRBV4-1
clone_size: NA
j_call: TRBJ2-1

cdr3_nt: TGTGCCTGGAGGCCCACAGGGGGCAGGGGGGCCAACGTCCTGACTTTC
cdr3_aa: CAWRPTGGRGANVLTF
d_call: TRBD1
v_call: TRBV30
clone_size: once
j_call: TRBJ2-6

cdr3_nt: TGTGCCAGCAGCTTAACAGGGTTCTTTGGCTACACCTTC
cdr3_aa: CASSLTGFFGYTF
d_call: NA
v_call: TRBV5-8
clone_size: NA
j_call: TRBJ1-2

cdr3_nt: TGTGCCAGCAGTTTAATCGGCCTTGGGGGGGAGCCCCTCCACTTT
cdr3_aa: CASSLIGLGGEPLHF
d_call: NA
v_call: TRBV27
clone_size: NA
j_call: TRBJ1-6

cdr3_nt: TGTGCCAGCAGCCAAGCCGAGAGGGGATTAAATGAAAAACTGTTTTTT
cdr3_aa: CASSQAERGLNEKLFF
d_call: NA
v_call: TRBV11-1
clone_size: NA
j_call: TRBJ1-4

cdr3_nt: TGTGCCAGTAGGGGGGCGGCGGCGGGCGAGCAGTACTTC
cdr3_aa: CASRGAAAGEQYF
d_call: NA
v_call: TRBV19
clone_size: NA
j_call: TRBJ2-7

cdr3_nt: TGTGCCAGCTCACCAGGGTCGACAGGCTCCTACGAGCAGTACTTC
cdr3_aa: CASSPGSTGSYEQYF
d_call: NA
v_call: TRBV18
clone_size: NA
j_call: TRBJ2-7

cdr3_nt: TGTGCCGGAAGAGGATCGAGCTCCTATAATTCACCCCTCCACTTT
cdr3_aa: CAGRGSSSYNSPLHF
d_call: NA
v_call: TRBV30
clone_size: NA
j_call: TRBJ1-6

cdr3_nt: TGTGCCAGCAGTCCTTCCTTATCCTACGAGCAGTACTTC
cdr3_aa: CASSPSLSYEQYF
d_call: NA
v_call: TRBV2
clone_size: NA
j_call: TRBJ2-7

cdr3_nt: TGTGCCATTCGGGACAGGGCTAAAAACATTCAGTACTTC
cdr3_aa: CAIRDRAKNIQYF
d_call: TRBD1
v_call: TRBV15
clone_size: NA
j_call: TRBJ2-4

cdr3_nt: TGTGCCAGCAGCCAGGACTGGACGGACTCTCCTAACTATGGCTACACCTTC
cdr3_aa: CASSQDWTDSPNYGYTF
d_call: NA
v_call: TRBV4-2
clone_size: NA
j_call: TRBJ1-2

cdr3_nt: TGTGCCAGCAGCTTAGTTTTGGGGATGACGGGCACTGAAGCTTTCTTT
cdr3_aa: CASSLVLGMTGTEAFF
d_call: NA
v_call: TRBV7-9
clone_size: NA
j_call: TRBJ1-1

cdr3_nt: TGTGCCAGTAGAGGAGGGCGGGGGTACGAGGGCTACACCTTC
cdr3_aa: CASRGGRGYEGYTF
d_call: NA
v_call: TRBV19
clone_size: NA
j_call: TRBJ1-2

cdr3_nt: TGTGCCAGCAGTTTATCAGGGGACGGTACAGATACGCAGTATTTT
cdr3_aa: CASSLSGDGTDTQYF
d_call: NA
v_call: TRBV28
clone_size: NA
j_call: TRBJ2-3

cdr3_nt: TGTGCCAGCAGTTACTCACGGGGCCCCTCCTACAATGAGCAGTTCTTC
cdr3_aa: CASSYSRGPSYNEQFF
d_call: NA
v_call: TRBV6-5
clone_size: NA
j_call: TRBJ2-1

cdr3_nt: TGTGCCAGCAGTTACTTCCTCGGAGGGAACACTGAAGCTTTCTTT
cdr3_aa: CASSYFLGGNTEAFF
d_call: NA
v_call: TRBV6-5
clone_size: NA
j_call: TRBJ1-1

cdr3_nt: TGCGCCAGCAGCTTGACGGCGGGGGGCCAAGAGACCCAGTACTTC
cdr3_aa: CASSLTAGGQETQYF
d_call: TRBD2
v_call: TRBV5-1
clone_size: NA
j_call: TRBJ2-5

cdr3_nt: TGCGCCAGCAGCGCGAGGGACAGGTCGCGCGATGAGCAGTTCTTC
cdr3_aa: CASSARDRSRDEQFF
d_call: TRBD1
v_call: TRBV5-1
clone_size: NA
j_call: TRBJ2-1

cdr3_nt: TGTGCTAGTGCCGGACAGCTTCGGGTAGAGACCCAGTACTTC
cdr3_aa: CASAGQLRVETQYF
d_call: NA
v_call: TRBV12-5
clone_size: NA
j_call: TRBJ2-5

cdr3_nt: TGTGCCAGCAGTGACCTCAGGGGGCCAGGCGAGCAGTACTTC
cdr3_aa: CASSDLRGPGEQYF
d_call: TRBD1
v_call: TRBV25-1
clone_size: NA
j_call: TRBJ2-7

cdr3_nt: TGTGCCAGCAGGCAGACTAGCGGTCTCGAGCAGTACTTC
cdr3_aa: CASRQTSGLEQYF
d_call: TRBD2
v_call: TRBV2
clone_size: NA
j_call: TRBJ2-7

cdr3_nt: TGTGCCAGCAGCGTTCCCGGGGCCACTGAAGCTTTCTTT
cdr3_aa: CASSVPGATEAFF
d_call: NA
v_call: TRBV9
clone_size: NA
j_call: TRBJ1-1

cdr3_nt: TGTGCCAGCAGTGAAACACCGAACACCGGGGAGCTGTTTTTT
cdr3_aa: CASSETPNTGELFF
d_call: NA
v_call: TRBV2
clone_size: NA
j_call: TRBJ2-2

cdr3_nt: TGTGCCAGCAGTTACCTAACACCGAACACTGAAGCTTTCTTT
cdr3_aa: CASSYLTPNTEAFF
d_call: NA
v_call: TRBV6-5
clone_size: NA
j_call: TRBJ1-1

cdr3_nt: TGTGCCAGTAGTACCCGGGACCGGGGTACGCAGTATTTT
cdr3_aa: CASSTRDRGTQYF
d_call: NA
v_call: TRBV19
clone_size: NA
j_call: TRBJ2-3

cdr3_nt: TGCGCCAGCAGCTTGGGAGGACAGGGGGCCTCCTACGAGCAGTACTTC
cdr3_aa: CASSLGGQGASYEQYF
d_call: TRBD1
v_call: TRBV5-1
clone_size: NA
j_call: TRBJ2-7

cdr3_nt: TGTGCCGCTGGGAGTCTCCCGCAAACCGGGGAGCTGTTTTTT
cdr3_aa: CAAGSLPQTGELFF
d_call: NA
v_call: TRBV10-3
clone_size: NA
j_call: TRBJ2-2

cdr3_nt: TGTGCCAGCAGAGAGAGACAGACTGATGGCTACACCTTC
cdr3_aa: CASRERQTDGYTF
d_call: NA
v_call: TRBV5-4
clone_size: NA
j_call: TRBJ1-2

cdr3_nt: TGCAGCGTTGAGAGCCGCTTGAACACTGAAGCTTTCTTT
cdr3_aa: CSVESRLNTEAFF
d_call: NA
v_call: TRBV29-1
clone_size: NA
j_call: TRBJ1-1

cdr3_nt: TGTGCCAGCAGCGGGGGCCGGGACAACTACTATGGCTACACCTTC
cdr3_aa: CASSGGRDNYYGYTF
d_call: NA
v_call: TRBV5-6
clone_size: NA
j_call: TRBJ1-2

cdr3_nt: TGTGCCAGCAGCTTCGGACTAGCGGGGGGGAGTCTCGCAGATACGCAGTATTTT
cdr3_aa: CASSFGLAGGSLADTQYF
d_call: TRBD2
v_call: TRBV7-2
clone_size: NA
j_call: TRBJ2-3

cdr3_nt: TGTGCCAGCAGCTTAGATGGGTGGGGGACAGGAAACTACAATGAGCAGTTCTTC
cdr3_aa: CASSLDGWGTGNYNEQFF
d_call: TRBD1
v_call: TRBV11-3
clone_size: NA
j_call: TRBJ2-1